This entry concerns a single T cell receptor beta chain. These data belong to a study of blood T cell repertoires in COVID-19. Study information: Sites across the United States, Italy and Spain contributed samples from acute and convalescent COVID-19. PBMCs, B-cell-depleted T cells, or T cells were the source of the cDNA or gDNA that made up the material.

In germline, CDR1 is SQVTM, CDR2 ANQGSEA. J was trimmed by 5 bases and V by 6 bases; bases with no gene match: 7. The CDR3 length is 13 residues. Repertoires were generated with immunoSEQ multiplex PCR, while TCRdb's copy carries only in-frame clones and drops some. This repertoire shows hundreds of thousands of clones, 65% to 90% found once; its top ten account for just over 7%. The receptor comes from a human donor in a cohort sampled during active COVID-19. The rearrangement joins TRBV29-1 to TRBJ2-7; 10 nucleotides match TRBD2. The sequenced sample consisted of peripheral blood. The CDR3 here is CSVQRGGFNEQYF. The CDR3, as DNA: TGCAGCGTACAGCGGGGGGGCTTTAACGAGCAGTACTTC.